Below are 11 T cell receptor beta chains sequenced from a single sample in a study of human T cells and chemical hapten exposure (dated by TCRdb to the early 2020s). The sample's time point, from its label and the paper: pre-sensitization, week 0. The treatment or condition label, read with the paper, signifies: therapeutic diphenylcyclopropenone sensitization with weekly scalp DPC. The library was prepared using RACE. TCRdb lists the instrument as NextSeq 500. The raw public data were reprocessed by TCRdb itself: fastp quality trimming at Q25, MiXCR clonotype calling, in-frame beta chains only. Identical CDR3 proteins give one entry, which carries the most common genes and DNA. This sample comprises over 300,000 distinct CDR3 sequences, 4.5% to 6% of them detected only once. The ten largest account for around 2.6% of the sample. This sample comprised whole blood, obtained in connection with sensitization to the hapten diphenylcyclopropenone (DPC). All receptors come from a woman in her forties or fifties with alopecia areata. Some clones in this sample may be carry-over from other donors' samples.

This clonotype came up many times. CDR3 region: CSVDPSGTYNEQFF. The CDR3 DNA sequence: TGCAGCGTTGATCCTAGCGGGACTTACAATGAGCAGTTCTTC. The chain has TRBV29-1 and TRBJ2-1; TRBD2 matches 9 bases. Per germline, CDR1 SQVTM and CDR2 ANQGSEA. V shed 3 bases and J 4 bases; nucleotides not matched to a gene: 4. The CDR3 runs 14 residues.

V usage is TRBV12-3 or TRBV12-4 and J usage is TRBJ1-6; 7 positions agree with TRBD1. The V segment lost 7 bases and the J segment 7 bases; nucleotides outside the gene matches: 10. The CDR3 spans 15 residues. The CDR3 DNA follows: TGTGCCAGCACTATTACCGGCAGGGGGAATTCACCCCTCCACTTT. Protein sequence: CASTITGRGNSPLHF.

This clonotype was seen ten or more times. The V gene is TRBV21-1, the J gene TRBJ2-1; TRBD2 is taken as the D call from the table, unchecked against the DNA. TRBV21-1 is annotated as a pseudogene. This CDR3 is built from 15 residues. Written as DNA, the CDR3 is TGTGCCAGCAGCAAAGCTTTGGGACTCAACAATGAGCAGTTCTTC. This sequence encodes CASSKALGLNNEQFF.

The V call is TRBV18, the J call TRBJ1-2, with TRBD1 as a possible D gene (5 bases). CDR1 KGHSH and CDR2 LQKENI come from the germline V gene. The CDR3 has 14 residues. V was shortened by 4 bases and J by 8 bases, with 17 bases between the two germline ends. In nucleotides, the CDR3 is TGTGCCAGCTCACGTCTCCCAGGGCGTGGAGGCTACACCTTC. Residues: CASSRLPGRGGYTF.

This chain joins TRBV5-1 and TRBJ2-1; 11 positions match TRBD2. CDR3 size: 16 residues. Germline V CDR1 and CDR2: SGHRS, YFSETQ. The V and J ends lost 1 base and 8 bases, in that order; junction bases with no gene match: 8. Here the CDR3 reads CASSLISGRAVDEQFF. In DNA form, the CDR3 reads TGCGCCAGCAGCTTGATTAGCGGGAGGGCCGTAGATGAGCAGTTCTTC.

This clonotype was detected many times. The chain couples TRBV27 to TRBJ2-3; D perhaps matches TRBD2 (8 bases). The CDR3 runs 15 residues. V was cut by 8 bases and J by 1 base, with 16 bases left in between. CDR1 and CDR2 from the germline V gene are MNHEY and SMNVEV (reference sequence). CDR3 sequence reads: CASRAGGQGTDTQYF. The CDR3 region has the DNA TGTGCCAGCCGCGCGGGAGGACAGGGCACAGATACGCAGTATTTT.

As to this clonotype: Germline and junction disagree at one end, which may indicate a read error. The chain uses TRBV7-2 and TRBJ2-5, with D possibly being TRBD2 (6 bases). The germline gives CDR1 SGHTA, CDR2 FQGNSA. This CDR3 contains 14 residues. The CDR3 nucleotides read TGTGCCAGCAGCATAGCCGGAGGGGAAGAGACCCAGTACTTC. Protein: CASSIAGGEETQYF.

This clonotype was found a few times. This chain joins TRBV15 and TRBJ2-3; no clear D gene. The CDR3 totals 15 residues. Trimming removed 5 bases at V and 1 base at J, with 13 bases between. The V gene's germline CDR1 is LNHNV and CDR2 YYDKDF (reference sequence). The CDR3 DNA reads TGTGCCACCAGCTCCGATTCATTCGGCACAGATACGCAGTATTTT. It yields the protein CATSSDSFGTDTQYF.

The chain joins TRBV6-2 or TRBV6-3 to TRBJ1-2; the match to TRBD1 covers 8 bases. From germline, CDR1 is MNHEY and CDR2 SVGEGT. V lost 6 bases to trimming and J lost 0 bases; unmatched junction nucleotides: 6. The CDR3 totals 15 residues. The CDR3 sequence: CASRSRTGTNYGYTF. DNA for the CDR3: TGTGCCAGCAGATCCCGGACAGGGACTAACTATGGCTACACCTTC.

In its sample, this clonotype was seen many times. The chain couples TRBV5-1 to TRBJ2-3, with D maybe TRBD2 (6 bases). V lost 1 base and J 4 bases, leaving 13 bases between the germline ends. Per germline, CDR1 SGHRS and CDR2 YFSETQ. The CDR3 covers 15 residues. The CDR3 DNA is TGCGCCAGCAGCTTGATGGGCGGGGTGCCAGATACGCAGTATTTT. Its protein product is CASSLMGGVPDTQYF.

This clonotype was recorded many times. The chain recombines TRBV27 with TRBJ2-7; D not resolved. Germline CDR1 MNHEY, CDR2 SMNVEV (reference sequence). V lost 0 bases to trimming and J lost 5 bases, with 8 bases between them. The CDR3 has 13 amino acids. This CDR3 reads CASSLSPGNEQYF. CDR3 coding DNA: TGTGCCAGCAGTTTATCGCCCGGCAACGAGCAGTACTTC.